The sequence of this TCR beta chain was determined in a study of graft-versus-host responses after intestinal transplantation. The CDR3 length is 13 residues. V lost 2 bases, J lost 4 bases, and 11 bases lay in between. Germline V gives CDR1 SQVTM, CDR2 ANQGSEA. Sequencing used immunoSEQ multiplex PCR; TCRdb keeps in-frame clones, though not all of them. There are over 75,000 clones in the sample; 86% occur only once, and more than 1.4% lies in the top ten. Sequencing used PBMCs, obtained 255 days after intestinal transplant. This sequence originates from a human patient who received an intestinal transplant, so some T cells may come from the graft donor. V usage is TRBV29-1 and J usage is TRBJ1-2; unclear D gene. In DNA form, the CDR3 reads TGCAGCGTTGAAATAGGTATCTTCTATGGCTACACCTTC. It is translated as CSVEIGIFYGYTF.